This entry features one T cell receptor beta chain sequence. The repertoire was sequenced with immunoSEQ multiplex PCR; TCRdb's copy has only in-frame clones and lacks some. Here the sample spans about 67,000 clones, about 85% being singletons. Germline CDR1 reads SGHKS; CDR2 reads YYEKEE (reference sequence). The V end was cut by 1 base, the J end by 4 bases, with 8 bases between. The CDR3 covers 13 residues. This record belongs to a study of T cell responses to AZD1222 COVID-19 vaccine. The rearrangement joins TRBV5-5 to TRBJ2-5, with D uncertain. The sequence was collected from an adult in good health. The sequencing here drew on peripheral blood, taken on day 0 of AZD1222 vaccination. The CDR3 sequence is CASSLLTPETQYF. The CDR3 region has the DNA TGTGCCAGCAGCTTGTTAACACCAGAGACCCAGTACTTC.